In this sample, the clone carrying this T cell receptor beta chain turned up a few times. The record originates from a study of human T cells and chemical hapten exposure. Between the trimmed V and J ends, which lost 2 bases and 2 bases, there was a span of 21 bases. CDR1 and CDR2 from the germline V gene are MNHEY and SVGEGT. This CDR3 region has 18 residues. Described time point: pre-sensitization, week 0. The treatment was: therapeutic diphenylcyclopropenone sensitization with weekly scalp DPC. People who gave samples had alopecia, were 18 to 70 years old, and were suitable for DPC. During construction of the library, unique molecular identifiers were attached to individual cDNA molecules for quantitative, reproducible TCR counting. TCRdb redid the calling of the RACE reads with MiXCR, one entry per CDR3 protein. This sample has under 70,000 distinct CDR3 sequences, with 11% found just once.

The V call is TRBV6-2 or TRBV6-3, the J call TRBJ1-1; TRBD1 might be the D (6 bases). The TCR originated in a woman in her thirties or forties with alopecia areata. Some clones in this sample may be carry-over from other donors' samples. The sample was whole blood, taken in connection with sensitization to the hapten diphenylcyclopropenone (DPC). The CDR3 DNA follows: TGTGCCAGCAGTTACGACGGGGCAGGGGACGCCTTAAACACTGAAGCTTTCTTT. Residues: CASSYDGAGDALNTEAFF.